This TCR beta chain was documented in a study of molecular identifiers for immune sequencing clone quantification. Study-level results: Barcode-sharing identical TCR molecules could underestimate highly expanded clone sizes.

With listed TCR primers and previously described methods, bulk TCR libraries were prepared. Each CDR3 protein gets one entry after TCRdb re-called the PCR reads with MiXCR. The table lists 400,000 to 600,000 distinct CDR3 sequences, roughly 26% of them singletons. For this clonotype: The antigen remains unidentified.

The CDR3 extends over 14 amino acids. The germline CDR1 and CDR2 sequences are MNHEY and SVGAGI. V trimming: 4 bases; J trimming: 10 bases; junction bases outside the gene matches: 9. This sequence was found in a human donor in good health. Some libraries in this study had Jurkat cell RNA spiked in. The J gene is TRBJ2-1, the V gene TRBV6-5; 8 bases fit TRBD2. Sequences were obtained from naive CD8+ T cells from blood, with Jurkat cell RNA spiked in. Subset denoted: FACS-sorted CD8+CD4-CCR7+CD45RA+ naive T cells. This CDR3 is CASSSGLATREQFF. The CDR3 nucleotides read TGTGCCAGCAGTTCCGGACTAGCAACTCGGGAGCAGTTCTTC.